The 4 T cell receptor beta chains in this list originate from one sample, sequenced in a study of CXCR3-negative and CXCR3-positive naive CD8 T cells. Overall study results and limits: CXCR3-positive naive cells carried more hydrophobic TRB CDR3s than CXCR3-negative naive cells did.

Antigens for these TCRs are unknown. The study made its TRB cDNA libraries by 5' RACE, adding UMI labels. From its re-call of the 5' RACE reads, TCRdb lists each CDR3 protein once, without DNA. The table gives around 110,000 distinct CDR3 sequences; the top ten clones make up around 0.4% of it. The sequenced sample consisted of naive CXCR3+ CD8+ T cells from blood. As to subset: CD45RO-CCR7+CD27+CD95- naive CD8+ T cells expressing CXCR3 (TNR3+). The receptors were gathered from a human donor in good health. Some clones in this sample may be carry-over from other donors' samples.

The rearrangement uses TRBV5-5 and TRBJ2-2. This CDR3 has 15 amino acids. In germline, CDR1 is SGHKS, CDR2 YYEKEE (reference sequence). CDR3 amino acids: CASSLFVENTGELFF.

The V call is TRBV20-1, the J call TRBJ1-1; checking the TCRdb D call of TRBD1 is not possible without DNA. The CDR3 length is 11 residues. Germline CDR1 reads DFQATT; CDR2 reads SNEGSKA (reference sequence). The chain's CDR3 is CSASGASEAFF.

The CDR3 region is CSVQSSSSYEQYF. The rearrangement uses TRBV20-1 and TRBJ2-7. The CDR3 has 13 amino acids. The germline CDR1 and CDR2 sequences are DFQATT and SNEGSKA (reference sequence).

The chain links TRBV15 to TRBJ2-5. The CDR3 totals 16 residues. In germline, CDR1 is LNHNV, CDR2 YYDKDF (reference sequence). CDR3 sequence reads: CATSKPTTVGQETQYF.